Listed below are T cell receptor beta chains from one sample, sequenced in a study of graft-versus-host responses after intestinal transplantation. TCRdb's table, derived via immunoSEQ multiplex PCR, lists solely in-frame clones and lacks some. The table has roughly 21,000 clones, 33% seen once. The sample consisted of alloreactive CD8+ T cells from a mixed lymphocyte reaction culture, taken before intestinal transplant. The receptors shown here come from a human patient who received an intestinal transplant. Each CDR3 is given with its conserved first and last residue. The D gene is left open where the match is weak. Clone size appears in some rows only: once, few, many, or a class for an expanded clone.

few	-	TRBV13	TRBJ2-2	CASSLRVTGELFF	TGTGCCAGCAGCTTACGAGTGACCGGGGAGCTGTTTTTT
few	-	TRBV11-2	TRBJ2-5	CASSLDGADQETQYF	TGTGCCAGCAGCTTAGATGGGGCAGATCAAGAGACCCAGTACTTC
-	TRBD2	TRBV4-2	TRBJ2-3	CASSTGLGSARDTQYF	TGTGCCAGCAGCACCGGACTAGGGAGTGCGAGAGATACGCAGTATTTT
few	-	TRBV6-6	TRBJ1-2	CASSYTGGWGGYTF	TGTGCCAGCAGTTACACGGGAGGATGGGGTGGCTACACCTTC
-	-	TRBV2	TRBJ2-7	CASSDGFYEQYF	TGTGCCAGCAGTGACGGGTTCTACGAGCAGTACTTC
-	TRBD1	TRBV30	TRBJ2-5	CAWDREQETQYF	TGTGCTTGGGACAGGGAGCAAGAGACCCAGTACTTC
-	-	TRBV27	TRBJ1-1	CASSFGREAFF	TGTGCCAGCAGTTTTGGCAGGGAAGCTTTCTTT
medium-sized	-	TRBV7-2	TRBJ1-6	CASSLRGYNSPLHF	TGTGCCAGCAGCCTCCGCGGCTATAATTCACCCCTCCACTTT
-	-	TRBV7-6	TRBJ2-3	CASSSSHSRPTDTQYF	TGTGCCAGCAGCTCCTCACATTCCAGGCCTACAGATACGCAGTATTTT
-	TRBD1	TRBV19	TRBJ2-7	CASRPTGTAYEQYF	TGTGCCAGTAGGCCCACCGGGACAGCCTACGAGCAGTACTTC
few	-	TRBV4-3	TRBJ2-7	CASSHFGTHEQYF	TGCGCCAGCAGCCACTTTGGGACCCACGAGCAGTACTTC
few	-	TRBV6-5	TRBJ1-1	CASSAANRAFF	TGTGCCAGCAGTGCCGCGAATCGGGCTTTCTTT
-	TRBD2	TRBV4-1	TRBJ2-7	CASSHPKLSGRIASYEQYF	TGCGCCAGCAGCCACCCTAAACTTAGCGGGAGAATTGCGTCCTACGAGCAGTACTTC
few	-	TRBV27	TRBJ2-3	CASSSTSGTDTQYF	TGTGCCAGCAGTTCGACTAGTGGCACAGATACGCAGTATTTT
-	TRBD2	TRBV5-6	TRBJ2-1	CASSLELAGGSYNEQFF	TGTGCCAGCAGCTTGGAACTAGCGGGAGGCTCCTACAATGAGCAGTTCTTC
few	TRBD1	TRBV7-3	TRBJ2-7	CASSLYPSFSGGSVEQYF	TGTGCCAGCAGCTTATACCCTTCCTTCTCAGGGGGCTCGGTTGAGCAGTACTTC
few	TRBD2	TRBV5-6	TRBJ2-7	CASSLGGSSYEQYF	TGTGCCAGCAGCTTGGGCGGGAGCTCCTACGAGCAGTACTTC
-	-	TRBV13	TRBJ2-1	CASSPAANYNEQFF	TGTGCCAGCAGCCCGGCAGCGAATTACAATGAGCAGTTCTTC
-	-	TRBV29-1	TRBJ2-7	CSVEDFGDKTPYEQYF	TGCAGCGTTGAAGATTTCGGAGACAAAACTCCATACGAGCAGTACTTC
-	-	TRBV7-6	TRBJ2-7	CASSLVGGYEQYF	TGTGCCAGCAGCTTAGTCGGGGGCTACGAGCAGTACTTC
once	-	TRBV7-2	TRBJ2-7	CASSLEAGLNYEQYF	TGTGCCAGCAGCTTAGAGGCGGGACTCAACTACGAGCAGTACTTC
once	-	TRBV5-1	TRBJ2-7	CASSLASYGGISYEQYF	TGCGCCAGCAGCTTGGCCTCCTACGGAGGGATTTCCTACGAGCAGTACTTC
-	-	TRBV16	TRBJ2-1	CASSQRNEQFF	TGTGCCAGCAGCCAAAGGAATGAGCAGTTCTTC
-	TRBD1	TRBV19	TRBJ1-5	CASSIVQGAGQPQHF	TGTGCCAGTAGTATAGTACAGGGGGCAGGCCAGCCCCAGCATTTT
-	-	TRBV19	TRBJ2-1	CASSILGSSYNEQFF	TGTGCCAGTAGTATATTGGGGAGCTCCTACAATGAGCAGTTCTTC
once	TRBD2	TRBV6-6	TRBJ2-2	CASTVAGVNTGELFF	TGTGCCAGCACCGTAGCGGGAGTGAACACCGGGGAGCTGTTTTTT
-	-	TRBV29-1	TRBJ1-2	CSVPTPAADGYTF	TGCAGCGTCCCAACCCCGGCTGCCGATGGCTACACCTTC
-	-	TRBV25-1	TRBJ2-1	CASSQVGAEQFF	TGTGCCAGCAGCCAAGTAGGAGCTGAGCAGTTCTTC
-	-	TRBV7-7	TRBJ2-2	CASSIGDSGTGELFF	TGTGCCAGCAGCATAGGGGACTCGGGCACCGGGGAGCTGTTTTTT
medium-sized	-	TRBV4-1	TRBJ1-1	CASSQVGRETEAFF	TGCGCCAGCAGCCAAGTTGGCAGGGAGACTGAAGCTTTCTTT
medium-sized	-	TRBV2	TRBJ2-7	CASSFSRVVSSYEQYF	TGTGCCAGCAGTTTCTCGCGGGTCGTAAGCTCCTACGAGCAGTACTTC
-	-	TRBV7-6	TRBJ1-1	CASSPGLNTEAFF	TGTGCCAGCAGCCCCGGCTTGAACACTGAAGCTTTCTTT
few	TRBD2	TRBV6-1	TRBJ2-5	CASSYAGGEETQYF	TGTGCCAGCAGTTATGCGGGAGGGGAAGAGACCCAGTACTTC
medium-sized	TRBD2	TRBV6-4	TRBJ2-1	CASSDSGTSISEQFF	TGTGCCAGCAGTGACTCCGGGACTAGCATCAGTGAGCAGTTCTTC
-	TRBD2	TRBV27	TRBJ2-1	CASSLSSSGGAFEQFF	TGTGCCAGCAGTTTATCGTCCAGCGGGGGGGCTTTCGAGCAGTTCTTC
few	-	TRBV6-6	TRBJ1-2	CASTSIVGYGYTF	TGTGCCAGCACCTCCATTGTGGGCTATGGCTACACCTTC
-	-	TRBV5-1	TRBJ2-1	CASSLAWEQGAEQFF	TGCGCCAGCAGCTTGGCCTGGGAACAGGGAGCTGAGCAGTTCTTC
-	-	TRBV6-6	TRBJ2-7	CASRSGGEQYF	TGTGCCAGCAGGTCCGGTGGGGAGCAGTACTTC
-	-	TRBV15	TRBJ2-5	CATSSPRKRAVNSLVETQYF	TGTGCCACCAGCAGTCCAAGAAAGCGGGCTGTAAATTCTCTAGTGGAGACCCAGTACTTC
few	-	TRBV6-1	TRBJ2-1	CASRGVDSPYNEQFF	TGTGCCAGCAGGGGAGTGGACTCCCCTTACAATGAGCAGTTCTTC
-	-	TRBV5-6	TRBJ1-2	CASSLGVGGGHTF	TGTGCCAGCAGCTTGGGGGTTGGGGGCGGCCACACCTTC
few	TRBD1	TRBV9	TRBJ2-1	CASSQFRTGAPNEQFF	TGTGCCAGCAGCCAATTCAGGACAGGGGCTCCTAATGAGCAGTTCTTC
-	-	TRBV11-2	TRBJ1-2	CASSLVGTPYGYTF	TGTGCCAGCAGCTTAGTCGGCACTCCCTATGGCTACACCTTC
-	-	TRBV6-5	TRBJ2-5	CASTRTDFQETQYF	TGTGCCAGCACCAGAACCGACTTCCAAGAGACCCAGTACTTC
-	TRBD2	TRBV6-1	TRBJ2-5	CASCGRVGLAGGPGETQYF	TGTGCCAGCTGTGGGCGGGTGGGACTAGCGGGGGGTCCGGGAGAGACCCAGTACTTC
-	-	TRBV5-5	TRBJ1-5	CASSLWREAQPQHF	TGTGCCAGCAGCTTGTGGAGGGAGGCTCAGCCCCAGCATTTT
once	TRBD1	TRBV13	TRBJ1-4	CASSLVGDRGTRHEKLFF	TGTGCCAGCAGCTTAGTTGGGGACAGGGGCACGAGGCATGAAAAACTGTTTTTT
-	TRBD2	TRBV7-6	TRBJ2-2	CASSLYGAGGNTGELFF	TGTGCCAGCAGCTTATATGGGGCGGGGGGGAACACCGGGGAGCTGTTTTTT
-	TRBD2	TRBV27	TRBJ2-7	CASSWGGPSYEQYF	TGTGCCAGCAGTTGGGGGGGACCGTCGTACGAGCAGTACTTC
-	-	TRBV9	TRBJ1-6	CASSGGGYNSPLHF	TGTGCCAGCAGTGGGGGCGGCTATAATTCACCCCTCCACTTT
-	TRBD1	TRBV7-3	TRBJ1-3	CASSSLIFRRDRGSGNTIYF	TGTGCCAGCAGCTCACTCATTTTTAGGAGGGACAGGGGCTCTGGAAACACCATATATTTT
few	-	TRBV6-5	TRBJ2-7	CASSEDPYEQYF	TGTGCCAGCAGTGAAGATCCCTACGAGCAGTACTTC
once	-	TRBV6-1	TRBJ2-2	CASSEWGNTGELFF	TGTGCCAGCTCAGAGTGGGGAAACACCGGGGAGCTGTTTTTT
few	TRBD2	TRBV5-1	TRBJ2-3	CASSLELAGLGTDTQYF	TGCGCCAGCAGCTTGGAACTAGCGGGGCTTGGCACAGATACGCAGTATTTT
-	TRBD2	TRBV28	TRBJ2-7	CASSLSSGGTYEQYF	TGTGCCAGCAGTTTATCTAGCGGGGGAACCTACGAGCAGTACTTC
-	TRBD1	TRBV6-5	TRBJ1-2	CASSGDRGFLYGYTF	TGTGCCAGCAGCGGGGACAGGGGCTTTCTCTATGGCTACACCTTC
few	-	TRBV4-2	TRBJ1-4	CASSQGQFATNEKLFF	TGTGCCAGCAGCCAAGGACAGTTTGCAACTAATGAAAAACTGTTTTTT